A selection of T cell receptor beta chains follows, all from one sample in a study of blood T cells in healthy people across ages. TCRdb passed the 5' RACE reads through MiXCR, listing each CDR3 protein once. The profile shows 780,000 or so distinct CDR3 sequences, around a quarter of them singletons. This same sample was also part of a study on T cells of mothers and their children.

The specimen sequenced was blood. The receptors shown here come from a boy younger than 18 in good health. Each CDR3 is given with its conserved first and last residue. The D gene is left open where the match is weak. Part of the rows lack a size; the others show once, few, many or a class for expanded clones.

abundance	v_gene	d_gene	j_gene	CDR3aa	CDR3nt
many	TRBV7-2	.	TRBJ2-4	CASSLGTNDIQYF	TGTGCCAGCAGCTTAGGGACCAATGACATTCAGTACTTC
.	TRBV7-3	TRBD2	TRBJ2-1	CASSLWLAGVHEQFF	TGTGCCAGCAGCTTATGGCTAGCGGGAGTCCATGAGCAGTTCTTC
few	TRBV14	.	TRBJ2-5	CASSQETEASQETQYF	TGTGCCAGCAGCCAAGAAACTGAGGCATCACAAGAGACCCAGTACTTC
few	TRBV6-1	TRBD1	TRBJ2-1	CASSSTGASYNEQFF	TGTGCCAGCAGTAGTACAGGGGCTTCCTACAATGAGCAGTTCTTC
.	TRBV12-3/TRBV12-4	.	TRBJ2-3	CASSGTANTQYF	TGTGCCAGCAGTGGGACGGCAAATACGCAGTATTTT
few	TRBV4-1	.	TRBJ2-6	CASSQDIAIVANVLTF	TGCGCCAGCAGCCAAGATATCGCGATTGTGGCCAACGTCCTGACTTTC
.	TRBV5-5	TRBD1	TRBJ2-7	CASSFLGAGGDEQYF	TGTGCCAGCAGCTTCCTGGGGGCAGGGGGCGACGAGCAGTACTTC
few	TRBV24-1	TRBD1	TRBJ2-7	CATSEPPTGAGYEQYF	TGTGCCACCAGTGAACCCCCTACAGGGGCTGGGTACGAGCAGTACTTC
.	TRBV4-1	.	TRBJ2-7	CASSPLLQGLHEQYF	TGCGCCAGCAGCCCATTACTGCAGGGACTCCACGAGCAGTACTTC
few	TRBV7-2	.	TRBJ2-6	CASSQGLPGSGANVLTF	TGTGCCAGCAGCCAGGGACTCCCAGGCTCTGGGGCCAACGTCCTGACTTTC
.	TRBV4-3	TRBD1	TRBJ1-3	CASSQMATGGPGNTIYF	TGCGCCAGCAGCCAGATGGCTACAGGGGGTCCCGGAAACACCATATATTTT
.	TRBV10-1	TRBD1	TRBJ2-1	CASSESGTGYFEQFF	TGCGCCAGCAGTGAGTCCGGGACAGGGTATTTTGAGCAGTTCTTC
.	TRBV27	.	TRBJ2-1	CASSRIWDSGDNEQFF	TGTGCCAGCAGTCGTATCTGGGACAGCGGGGACAATGAGCAGTTCTTC
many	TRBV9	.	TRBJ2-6	CASSVGAGSGANVLTF	TGTGCCAGCAGCGTAGGGGCAGGCTCTGGGGCCAACGTCCTGACTTTC
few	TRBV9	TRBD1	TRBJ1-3	CASSVGTDSGNTIYF	TGTGCCAGCAGCGTGGGGACAGACTCTGGAAACACCATATATTTT
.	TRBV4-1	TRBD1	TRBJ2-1	CASSQDSGQLSYNEQLF	TGCGCCAGCAGCCAAGATTCGGGACAGCTCTCCTACAATGAGCAGCTCTTC
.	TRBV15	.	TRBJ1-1	CATSRDTSRGTEAFF	TGTGCCACCAGCAGAGATACTAGCAGGGGAACGGAAGCTTTCTTT
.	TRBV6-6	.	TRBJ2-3	CASSYPDSPSDTQYF	TGTGCCAGCAGTTACCCGGACAGTCCTTCAGATACGCAGTATTTT
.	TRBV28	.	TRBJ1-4	CASEGNEKLFF	TGTGCCAGCGAGGGGAATGAAAAACTGTTTTTT
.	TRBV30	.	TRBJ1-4	CAWKHQGRWREKLFF	TGTGCCTGGAAGCACCAGGGTCGGTGGCGTGAAAAACTGTTTTTT
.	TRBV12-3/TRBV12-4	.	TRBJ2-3	CASSRARTPTDTQYF	TGTGCCAGCAGTAGGGCTAGAACCCCCACAGATACGCAGTATTTT
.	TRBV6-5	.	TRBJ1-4	CASSYGTSSGLFF	TGTGCCAGCAGTTACGGGACCTCAAGCGGACTGTTTTTT
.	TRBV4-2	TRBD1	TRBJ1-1	CASSQQGAEDTEAFF	TGTGCCAGCAGCCAACAGGGGGCTGAGGACACTGAAGCTTTCTTT
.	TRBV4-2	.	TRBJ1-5	CASSQPGVVAGQPQHF	TGTGCCAGCAGCCAACCCGGGGTGGTTGCAGGGCAGCCCCAGCATTTT
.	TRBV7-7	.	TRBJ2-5	CASSGVFEGTQYF	TGTGCTAGCTCCGGTGTCTTCGAGGGGACCCAGTACTTC
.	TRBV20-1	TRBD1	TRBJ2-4	CSARDVDRVAKNIQYF	TGCAGTGCTAGAGATGTGGACAGGGTAGCCAAAAACATTCAGTACTTC
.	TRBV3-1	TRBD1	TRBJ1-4	CASSQAGGWTNEKLFF	TGTGCCAGCAGCCAGGCAGGGGGCTGGACCAATGAAAAACTGTTTTTT
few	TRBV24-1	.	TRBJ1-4	CATSERTAGELFF	TGTGCCACCAGTGAAAGGACGGCGGGAGAACTGTTTTTT
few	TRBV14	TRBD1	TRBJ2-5	CASSPTTYIQGAWEETQYF	TGTGCCAGCAGCCCCACGACTTACATACAGGGGGCGTGGGAGGAGACCCAGTACTTC